This T cell receptor (beta chain) came from a study of OX40 agonist ivuxolimab in advanced cancers. Only in-frame clones appear in the TCRdb table, and some are missing; sequencing was by immunoSEQ multiplex PCR. Counted here are tens of thousands of clones, about four fifths occurring once; the ten biggest clones make up around 13%. This CDR3 region has 14 residues. V lost 8 bases, J lost 1 base, and 3 bases stayed unmatched. The germline V gene has CDR1 WNHNN and CDR2 SYGVQD (reference sequence). This sequence joins TRBV10-1 and TRBJ2-2; 8 positions agree with TRBD1. This receptor was identified in an adult with an advanced solid tumor such as melanoma, head and neck, liver or kidney cancer. Sequencing was performed on CD4+ or CD8+ T cells sorted from blood, taken in a trial of the OX40 agonist ivuxolimab. As DNA, the CDR3 is TGCGCCAGCCTCGGGACAGGGAACACCGGGGAGCTGTTTTTT. Protein sequence: CASLGTGNTGELFF.